A selection of T cell receptor beta chains follows, all from one sample in a study of Ad26.COV2.S vaccination and SARS-CoV-2 variants. Sequenced by immunoSEQ multiplex PCR; TCRdb stores in-frame clones only, minus some. The sample consists of 400,000 to 500,000 clones, roughly 90% of them appearing once. The sequenced sample was peripheral blood, obtained in a trial of Ad26.COV2.S vaccine versus placebo. The receptor set was obtained from a person between 18 and 65 years old who received the Ad26.COV2.S COVID-19 vaccine or a placebo. CDR3s include the opening cysteine and the closing phenylalanine or tryptophan. A D gene is named only where the DNA matches it firmly. The size field is filled for only some rows; it gives once, few, many or a size class.

v_gene	abundance	j_gene	d_gene	len	CDR3nt	CDR3aa
TRBV5-4	NA	TRBJ2-3	TRBD2	18	TGTGCCAGCAGCTCTGGACTAGCGGGGCGTCTTAGCACAGATACGCAGTATTTT	CASSSGLAGRLSTDTQYF
TRBV30	once	TRBJ2-1	NA	13	TGTGCCTGTACAGGGCCTAACTACAATGAGCAGTTCTTC	CACTGPNYNEQFF
TRBV7-8	NA	TRBJ1-5	TRBD1	18	TGTGCCAGCAGCTTAGGGGGGACAGGGGGTAGGAGCAATCAGCCCCAGCATTTT	CASSLGGTGGRSNQPQHF
TRBV4-1	NA	TRBJ1-3	NA	15	TGCGCCAGCAGCCAAGAGGGGGGTTCAGGAAACACCATATATTTT	CASSQEGGSGNTIYF
TRBV5-4	NA	TRBJ1-2	NA	18	TGTGCCAGCAGCTTTCCCTGGGGGGGCCAAGGTTATAACTATGGCTACACCTTC	CASSFPWGGQGYNYGYTF
TRBV2	NA	TRBJ1-5	TRBD1	14	TGTGCCAGCCCGGCGGGGACAGAAGCACGGCCCCAGCATTTT	CASPAGTEARPQHF
TRBV11-2	NA	TRBJ1-2	TRBD1	14	TGTGCCAGCAGCTTGCCAGGGGGATTCTATGGCTACACCTTC	CASSLPGGFYGYTF
TRBV5-1	NA	TRBJ2-1	TRBD2	16	TGCGCCAGCAGCGGGTCCCCTAGCGGGGGGGTCAATGAGCAGTTCTTC	CASSGSPSGGVNEQFF
TRBV3-1/TRBV3-2	NA	TRBJ2-1	NA	14	TGTGCCAGCAGCCAACTGTCCCGATATGGTGAGCAGTTCTTC	CASSQLSRYGEQFF
TRBV7-8	NA	TRBJ2-7	TRBD2	17	TGTGCCAGCAGCCGAGGGACTAGCGGGGGTTTGGGGGGCGAGCAGTACTTC	CASSRGTSGGLGGEQYF
TRBV5-1	NA	TRBJ2-5	TRBD2	19	TGCGCCAGCAGCCCTTCCGGGACTAGCGGGGGGGCGGGACAAGAGACCCAGTACTTC	CASSPSGTSGGAGQETQYF
TRBV6-5	NA	TRBJ1-1	NA	14	TGTGCCAGCAGTCGAGAGTCGGGAGACACTGAAGCTTTCTTT	CASSRESGDTEAFF
TRBV27	NA	TRBJ1-5	NA	15	TGTGCCAGCAGCCTGGGAGTAAATAGCAATCAGCCCCAGCATTTT	CASSLGVNSNQPQHF
TRBV6-1	once	TRBJ1-5	NA	15	TGTGCCAGCAGTGAGTATTGGGGCAGCAATCAGCCCCAGCATTTT	CASSEYWGSNQPQHF
TRBV4-3	NA	TRBJ2-7	NA	17	TGCGCCAGCAGCCAAGGCCTCGGGACTCTGAGCTCCTACGAGCAGTACTTC	CASSQGLGTLSSYEQYF
TRBV19	NA	TRBJ1-2	NA	16	TGTGCCAGTACCAAGAACAGGTCGGGGGGATCCTATGGCTACACCTTC	CASTKNRSGGSYGYTF